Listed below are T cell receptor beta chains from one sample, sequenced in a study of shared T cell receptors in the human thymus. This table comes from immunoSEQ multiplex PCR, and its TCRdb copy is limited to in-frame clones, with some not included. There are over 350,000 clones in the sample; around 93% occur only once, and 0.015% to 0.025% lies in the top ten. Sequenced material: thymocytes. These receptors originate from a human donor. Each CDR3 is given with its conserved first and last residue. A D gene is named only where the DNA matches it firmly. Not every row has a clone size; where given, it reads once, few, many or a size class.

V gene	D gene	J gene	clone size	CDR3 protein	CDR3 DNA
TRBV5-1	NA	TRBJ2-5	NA	CASSLAPQETQYF	TGCGCCAGCAGCTTGGCGCCCCAAGAGACCCAGTACTTC
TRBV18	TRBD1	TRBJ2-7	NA	CASSGQGPYEQYF	TGTGCCAGTTCTGGACAGGGACCCTACGAGCAGTACTTC
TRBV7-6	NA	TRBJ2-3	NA	CASSARPPGTDTQYF	TGTGCCAGCAGCGCCCGCCCCCCGGGCACAGATACGCAGTATTTT
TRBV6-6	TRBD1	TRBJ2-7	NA	CASSSSRDRVPDEQYF	TGTGCCAGCAGTTCATCCCGGGACAGGGTCCCTGACGAGCAGTACTTC
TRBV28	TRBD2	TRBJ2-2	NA	CASTVGTSGKGNTGELFF	TGTGCCAGCACCGTAGGGACTAGCGGGAAAGGGAACACCGGGGAGCTGTTTTTT
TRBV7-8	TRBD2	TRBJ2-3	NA	CASSYRTSVHTDTQYF	TGTGCCAGCAGCTACAGGACTAGCGTTCACACAGATACGCAGTATTTT
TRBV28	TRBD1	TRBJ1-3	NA	CASSRQGPGNTIYF	TGTGCCAGCAGTCGACAGGGACCGGGAAACACCATATATTTT
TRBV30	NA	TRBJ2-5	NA	CAWSRTHPETQYF	TGTGCCTGGAGCCGAACCCACCCGGAGACCCAGTACTTC
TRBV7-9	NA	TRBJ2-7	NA	CASSPGGGGRLTYEQYF	TGTGCCAGCAGCCCCGGAGGGGGGGGGCGTCTGACCTACGAGCAGTACTTC
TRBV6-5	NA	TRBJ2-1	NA	CASSAGTPQVDEQFF	TGTGCCAGCAGTGCTGGGACCCCGCAGGTCGATGAGCAGTTCTTC
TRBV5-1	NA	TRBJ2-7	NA	CASSSTRNSYEQYF	TGCGCCAGCAGCTCTACACGTAACTCCTACGAGCAGTACTTC
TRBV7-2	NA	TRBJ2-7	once	CASSTDRYYEQYF	TGTGCCAGCAGCACCGACAGGTACTACGAGCAGTACTTC
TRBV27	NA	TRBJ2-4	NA	CASSPQGSKNIQYF	TGTGCCAGCAGTCCTCAGGGAAGCAAAAACATTCAGTACTTC
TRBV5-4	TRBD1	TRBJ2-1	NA	CASSRGQGNEQFF	TGTGCCAGCAGCCGGGGACAGGGGAATGAGCAGTTCTTC
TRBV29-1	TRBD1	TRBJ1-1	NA	CSVEQDREAFF	TGCAGCGTTGAACAGGACAGGGAAGCTTTCTTT
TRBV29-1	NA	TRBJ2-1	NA	CSVGVSRGAYNEQFF	TGCAGCGTTGGCGTCTCCAGGGGGGCCTACAATGAGCAGTTCTTC
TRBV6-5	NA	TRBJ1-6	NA	CASSYSGSNSPLHF	TGTGCCAGCAGTTACTCAGGGAGCAATTCACCCCTCCACTTT
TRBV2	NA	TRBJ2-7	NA	CASSEVQRRGYEQYF	TGTGCCAGCAGTGAGGTCCAGCGGAGGGGCTACGAGCAGTACTTC
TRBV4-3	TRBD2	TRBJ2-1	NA	CASSQLGLADTNEQFF	TGCGCCAGCAGCCAATTAGGACTAGCGGATACCAATGAGCAGTTCTTC
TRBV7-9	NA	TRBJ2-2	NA	CASSFKNPTGELFF	TGTGCCAGCAGCTTTAAGAACCCCACCGGGGAGCTGTTTTTT
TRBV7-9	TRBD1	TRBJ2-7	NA	CASSYRTGGLIYEQYF	TGTGCCAGCAGTTACCGGACAGGGGGCCTCATCTACGAGCAGTACTTC
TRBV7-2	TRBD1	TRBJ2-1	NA	CASSIDRGWPYNEQFF	TGTGCCAGCAGCATCGACAGGGGGTGGCCTTACAATGAGCAGTTCTTC
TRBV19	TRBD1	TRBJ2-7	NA	CASSIKGGVYEQYF	TGTGCCAGTAGTATCAAAGGGGGCGTCTACGAGCAGTACTTC
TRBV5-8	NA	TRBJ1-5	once	CASSRTDHSTRGNQPQHF	TGTGCCAGCAGCCGGACAGACCACTCAACTAGGGGCAATCAGCCCCAGCATTTT